This T cell receptor beta chain comes out of a study of blood T cell repertoires in COVID-19. Background on the study: Sites in the United States, Italy and Spain provided acute and convalescent COVID-19 samples. T cells, B-cell-depleted T cells, or PBMCs supplied cDNA or gDNA.

The Seattle patients, enrolled during active infection, were followed longitudinally. In the original analysis: Reference gene primers were amplified, and this amplification served to estimate nucleated cell counts. TCRdb's table, derived via immunoSEQ multiplex PCR, lists solely in-frame clones and lacks some. V, J and clone size are those of that table, while D and trimming were read from the DNA. The sample includes 99,000 or so clones, 80% to 90% of them seen just once. The CDR3 loop spans 15 amino acids. With V trimmed by 4 bases and J by 2 bases, 7 bases remained unmatched. The V gene's germline CDR1 is SGHRS and CDR2 YFSETQ.

The sample comprised peripheral blood. The receptor was isolated from a man in his fifties with COVID-19, enrolled during active disease. The chain carries TRBV5-1 and TRBJ2-3; 7 bases agree with TRBD2. CDR3 DNA: TGCGCCAGCAGCGATCTAGCGGAAAACACAGATACGCAGTATTTT. Translation: CASSDLAENTDTQYF. The variable domain in full, completed from reference TRBV5-1 and TRBJ2-3, reads KAGVTQTPRYLIKTRGQQVTLSCSPISGHRSVSWYQQTPGQGLQFLFEYFSETQRNKGNFPGRFSGRQFSNSRSEMNVSTLELGDSALYLCASSDLAENTDTQYFGPGTRLTVL.